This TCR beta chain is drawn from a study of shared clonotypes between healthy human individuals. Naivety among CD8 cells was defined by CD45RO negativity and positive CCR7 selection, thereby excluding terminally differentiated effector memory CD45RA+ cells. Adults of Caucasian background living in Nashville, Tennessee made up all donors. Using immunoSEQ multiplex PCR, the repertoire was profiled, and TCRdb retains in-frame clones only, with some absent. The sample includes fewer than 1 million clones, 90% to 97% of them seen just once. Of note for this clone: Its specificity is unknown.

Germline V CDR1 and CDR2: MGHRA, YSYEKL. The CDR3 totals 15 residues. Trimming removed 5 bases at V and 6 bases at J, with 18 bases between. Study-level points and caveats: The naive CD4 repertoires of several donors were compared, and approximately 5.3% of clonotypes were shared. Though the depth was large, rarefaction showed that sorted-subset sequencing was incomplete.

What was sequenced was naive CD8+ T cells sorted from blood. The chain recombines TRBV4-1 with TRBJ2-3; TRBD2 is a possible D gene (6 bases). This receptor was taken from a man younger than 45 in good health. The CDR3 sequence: CASSYGLSNTDTQYF. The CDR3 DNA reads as TGCGCCAGCAGCTACGGACTATCTAATACGGATACGCAGTATTTT.